A single sample gave rise to the 11 T cell receptor beta chains below, sequenced in a study of T cell changes during pregnancy in multiple sclerosis. Data came from immunoSEQ multiplex PCR; TCRdb stores just in-frame clones and leaves some out. The sample lists about 51,000 clones, 94% occurring once. The source was CD4+ T cells from peripheral blood mononuclear cells, collected in the second trimester of pregnancy. The source of these receptors is a female donor with multiple sclerosis, enrolled in a pregnancy study.

This rearrangement joins TRBV21-1 to TRBJ1-5; the table's TRBD1 call for D was not verified on the DNA. TRBV21-1 is designated a pseudogene. This CDR3 has 14 amino acids. CDR3 in amino acids: CASSFTDSNQPQHF. In nucleotides, the CDR3 is TGTGCCAGCAGCTTCACAGATAGCAATCAGCCCCAGCATTTT.

The CDR3: CASSSVASGGAGSEQFF. The DNA of the CDR3 is TGTGCCAGCAGCTCCGTGGCTAGCGGGGGGGCAGGGAGTGAGCAGTTCTTC. The chain recombines TRBV5-4 with TRBJ2-1, with TRBD2 identical over 12 bases. The CDR3 extends over 17 amino acids. With V trimmed by 3 bases and J by 9 bases, 13 bases remained unmatched. The germline gives CDR1 SGHNT, CDR2 YYREEE (reference sequence).

The chain carries TRBV6-1 and TRBJ1-5; 7 bases line up with TRBD1. With 7 bases clipped from V and 6 bases from J, the junction kept 12 bases outside the gene matches. The CDR3 runs to 15 residues. Germline V lookup: CDR1 MNHNS, CDR2 SASEGT. In DNA, the CDR3 is TGTGCCAGCACCCCAGGACAGGTTTGGGGTCAGCCCCAGCATTTT. Residues: CASTPGQVWGQPQHF.

V is TRBV6-5 and J is TRBJ1-3; D gene unclear. The V gene lost 0 bases and the J gene lost 3 bases, with 12 bases spanning the gap. Germline V gene data show CDR1 as MNHEY and CDR2 as SVGAGI. The CDR3 is 16 residues long. CDR3 coding DNA: TGTGCCAGCAGTTACTCGAGGGCAGTCCTTGGAAACACCATATATTTT. Protein product: CASSYSRAVLGNTIYF.

The chain employs TRBV5-1 and TRBJ2-1, with TRBD2 identical over 11 bases. Germline CDR1 reads SGHRS; CDR2 reads YFSETQ. The CDR3 is 15 residues long. Trimming cost V 4 bases and J 5 bases; bases outside gene matches: 5. This chain's CDR3 is CASSRLAGNNNEQFF. As DNA, the CDR3 is TGCGCCAGCAGCAGACTAGCGGGGAACAACAATGAGCAGTTCTTC.

This sequence joins TRBV5-4 and TRBJ1-5, with D tentatively TRBD1 (5 bases). Germline V CDR1 and CDR2: SGHNT, YYREEE (reference sequence). Trimming stripped 7 bases from V and 5 bases from J, with 13 bases between. The CDR3 runs 13 residues. DNA for the CDR3: TGTGCCAGCCGTTTATGGGGGGATCAGCCCCAGCATTTT. Protein: CASRLWGDQPQHF.

A single count supports this clone. CDR3 nucleotides: TGTGCCAGCAGCCGCCGGGACAGGGGGCTGGGTGGCTACACCTTC. Translated: CASSRRDRGLGGYTF. The rearrangement joins TRBV11-2 to TRBJ1-2, with 12 bases identical to TRBD1. The V segment lost 5 bases and the J segment 7 bases; nucleotides outside the gene matches: 8. This CDR3 spans 15 amino acids. Germline V gene lookup returns CDR1 SGHAT and CDR2 FQNNGV.

V is TRBV6-1 and J is TRBJ1-2; tentative D call: TRBD1 (5 bases). This CDR3 contains 15 residues. Germline V gene lookup returns CDR1 MNHNS and CDR2 SASEGT. The V and J ends lost 6 bases and 4 bases respectively, with 18 bases between them. The CDR3 here is CASSYKGEGGYGYTF. CDR3 nucleotide sequence: TGTGCCAGCAGCTACAAAGGGGAGGGCGGCTATGGCTACACCTTC.

The gene calls are TRBV6-5 and TRBJ1-5; TRBD1 agrees at 7 bases. The germline gives CDR1 MNHEY, CDR2 SVGAGI. The V and J ends lost 6 bases and 0 bases, in that order; junction bases with no gene match: 5. The length of the CDR3 is 15 residues. This chain's CDR3 is CASRVDRDSNQPQHF. CDR3 coding DNA: TGTGCCAGCAGAGTCGACAGGGATAGCAATCAGCCCCAGCATTTT.

The chain employs TRBV6-1 and TRBJ2-7, with TRBD1 matching 7 bases. The CDR3 has 13 amino acids. V lost 7 bases and J lost 3; bases outside the gene matches: 6. Germline V lookup: CDR1 MNHNS, CDR2 SASEGT. In DNA form, the CDR3 reads TGTGCCAGCACCTGGGACAGAGACTACGAGCAGTACTTC. Translating it yields CASTWDRDYEQYF.

This chain links TRBV7-6 with TRBJ2-2, with D tentatively TRBD2 (5 bases). Trimming took off 2 bases at V and 4 bases at J, with 11 bases between the two ends. Germline CDR1 reads SGHVS; CDR2 reads FNYEAQ. The CDR3 has 15 residues. The CDR3 nucleotides are TGTGCCAGCAGCTTACGACTATCAGGCACCGGGGAGCTGTTTTTT. As protein: CASSLRLSGTGELFF. Looking up the rest from reference TRBV7-6 and TRBJ2-2 gives the full variable domain: GAGVSQSPRYKVTKRGQDVALRCDPISGHVSLYWYRQALGQGPEFLTYFNYEAQQDKSGLPNDRFSAERPEGSISTLTIQRTEQRDSAMYRCASSLRLSGTGELFFGEGSRLTVL.